The 8 T cell receptor beta chains below all came from one sample that was sequenced in a study of blood T cells in healthy people across ages. A second PCR, run for roughly 6 to 11 cycles, used a sample-barcoded 5' primer plus a J-beta primer mix. From the 5' RACE reads, TCRdb called clonotypes with MiXCR, one entry per CDR3 protein. The table shows some 860,000 distinct CDR3 sequences, with 45% to 70% occurring only once. Sample: blood. All receptors come from a man aged 40-49 years in good health.

CDR3 DNA sequence: TGCAGTGCTAGAGATATCCGAGCGGGATTCGAGCAGTACTTC. Its translation: CSARDIRAGFEQYF. The chain joins TRBV20-1 to TRBJ2-7, with 7 bases matching TRBD2. The CDR3 is 14 residues long. The trim removed 0 bases at V and 6 bases at J, leaving 8 bases unmatched. The V gene's germline CDR1 is DFQATT and CDR2 SNEGSKA (reference sequence).

This clonotype was observed a single time. The chain is built from TRBV11-3 and TRBJ2-1; 9 bases match TRBD2. J lost 6 bases, V lost 4 bases, and 16 bases had no gene match. Looked up from germline, CDR1 is SGHNT and CDR2 is YENEEA. The CDR3 is 18 amino acids. CDR3 DNA sequence: TGTGCCAGCAGCTCCCAGAGGTCGATAGCGGGAGTAAGCAATGAGCAGTTCTTC. Translated, it gives CASSSQRSIAGVSNEQFF.

The chain couples TRBV20-1 to TRBJ2-7, with TRBD2 matching over 7 bases. The CDR3 is 12 amino acids. V dropped 6 bases and J dropped 4; count of bases not matched to a gene: 6. From germline, CDR1 is DFQATT and CDR2 SNEGSKA (reference sequence). CDR3 in DNA: TGCAGTGCCGGAGGGAGGGATTACGAGCAGTACTTC. The encoded protein is CSAGGRDYEQYF.

The rearrangement joins TRBV5-1 to TRBJ2-5; D remains ambiguous. This CDR3 region has 13 residues. In germline, CDR1 is SGHRS, CDR2 YFSETQ. Trimming removed 0 bases at V and 4 bases at J, with 7 bases between. This chain's CDR3 is CASSLGDRETQYF. The CDR3 nucleotides are TGCGCCAGCAGCTTGGGAGACCGAGAGACCCAGTACTTC. Complete variable domain (other parts from reference TRBV5-1 and TRBJ2-5): KAGVTQTPRYLIKTRGQQVTLSCSPISGHRSVSWYQQTPGQGLQFLFEYFSETQRNKGNFPGRFSGRQFSNSRSEMNVSTLELGDSALYLCASSLGDRETQYFGPGTRLLVL.

This chain links TRBV14 with TRBJ2-5, with 7 bases aligning to TRBD1. V shed 4 bases and J 11 bases; nucleotides not matched to a gene: 13. This CDR3 is 14 amino acids long. Looked up from germline, CDR1 is SGHDN and CDR2 is FVKESK. The CDR3 bases are TGTGCCAGCAGCCCCGGTTCAGGGGGTCGTGAGCAGTACTTC. It specifies CASSPGSGGREQYF.

This clonotype was counted a few times. This chain joins TRBV12-3 or TRBV12-4 and TRBJ2-3; no clear D gene. This CDR3 region has 14 residues. V lost 5 bases, J lost 0 bases, and 9 bases lay in between. CDR3 nucleotide sequence: TGTGCCAGCAGTGTAGGCCACAGCACAGATACGCAGTATTTT. This encodes CASSVGHSTDTQYF.

This chain connects TRBV2 to TRBJ1-1; D uncertain. The CDR3 is made up of 14 amino acids. The V end was cut by 10 bases, the J end by 0 bases, with 15 bases between. From germline, CDR1 is SNHLY and CDR2 FYNNEI. DNA of the CDR3: TGTGCCACCAAAGGGTCATTCATGAACACTGAAGCTTTCTTT. It is translated as CATKGSFMNTEAFF.

V gene TRBV7-8 combines with J gene TRBJ2-7; 7 nucleotides agree with TRBD2. The CDR3 runs 16 residues. The J segment lost 6 bases and the V segment lost 2 bases, leaving 13 bases of the junction unmatched. The germline CDR1 and CDR2 sequences are SGHVS and FQNEAQ. CDR3 nucleotides: TGTGCCAGCAGCTTAAGTTGGGGGGACTACGTCGTCGAGCAGTACTTC. This gives the protein CASSLSWGDYVVEQYF.